One sample yielded the 29 T cell receptor beta chains listed below, sequenced in a study of response to subunit inactivated influenza vaccine (dated by TCRdb to 2017 to 2018). Library method: RT-PCR. TCRdb shows the sequencer as Illumina HiSeq 2500. The public sequencing data were trimmed at Q25 with fastp and processed into clonotypes with MiXCR by TCRdb, which kept only in-frame beta chains. Each entry merges the rows of one CDR3 protein and shows their most common DNA and genes. The sample yields roughly 780,000 distinct CDR3 sequences; less than 20% were counted once. Clones ranked in the top ten supply approximately 10% of the sample. Sequencing was performed on PBMCs from blood, taken more than 4 days after vaccination. These receptor sequences come from a middle-aged man who received an inactivated influenza vaccine. Donor details come from another sample of the same person, matched by shared clones.

This clonotype was seen only a few times. The chain joins TRBV20-1 to TRBJ2-7; D unclear. CDR3 length: 14 amino acids. V was cut by 6 bases and J by 0 bases, with 15 bases left in between. Germline lookup yields CDR1 DFQATT and CDR2 SNEGSKA (reference sequence). CDR3 protein: CSAKSDRSSYEQYF. In DNA form, the CDR3 reads TGCAGTGCCAAATCCGACCGGTCCTCCTACGAGCAGTACTTC.

The V gene is TRBV11-2, the J gene TRBJ2-1; D perhaps matches TRBD1 (5 bases). V was pared by 1 base and J by 15 bases, with 16 bases between. The length of the CDR3 is 13 residues. Germline V gene sequence: CDR1 SGHAT, CDR2 FQNNGV. The CDR3 nucleotides read TGTGCCAGCAGCTTAGTAGCCGAGCAGGGTACGTTCTTC. Translated, it gives CASSLVAEQGTFF. Together with reference TRBV11-2 and TRBJ2-1, the CDR3 gives the full variable domain: EAGVAQSPRYKIIEKRQSVAFWCNPISGHATLYWYQQILGQGPKLLIQFQNNGVVDDSQLPKDRFSAERLKGVDSTLKIQPAKLEDSAVYLCASSLVAEQGTFFGPGTRLTVL.

This clonotype was seen a few times. The J gene is TRBJ2-2, the V gene TRBV7-2, with TRBD1 matching 10 bases. There are 15 residues in the CDR3. Trimming at V came to 3 bases and at J to 8 bases, leaving 6 bases not matched to a gene. CDR1 is SGHTA and CDR2 is FQGNSA in the germline V gene. CDR3 in amino acids: CASSFDRGRPGELFF. The CDR3 DNA sequence: TGTGCCAGCAGCTTCGACAGGGGGCGGCCGGGGGAGCTGTTTTTT.

The rearrangement joins TRBV12-3 or TRBV12-4 to TRBJ1-6; 9 positions agree with TRBD1. The CDR3 length is 15 residues. The J segment lost 9 bases and the V segment lost 5 bases, leaving 8 bases of the junction unmatched. CDR3 sequence: CASSPGQGGGSPLHF. For the CDR3, the DNA is TGTGCCAGCAGTCCGGGACAGGGAGGAGGTTCACCCCTCCACTTT.

In its sample, this clonotype was seen many times. The V and J genes are TRBV29-1 and TRBJ2-3, with D tentatively TRBD2 (6 bases). V was trimmed by 0 bases and J by 5 bases, leaving 9 bases between them. This CDR3 region has 13 residues. Germline V gene data show CDR1 as SQVTM and CDR2 as ANQGSEA. The CDR3 bases are TGCAGCGTTGAAGATATGGGGGGAGATACGCAGTATTTT. It yields the protein CSVEDMGGDTQYF.

This clonotype was counted many times. The rearrangement joins TRBV3-1 to TRBJ1-1; D perhaps matches TRBD1 (6 bases). V shed 7 bases and J shed 1 base, with 13 bases lying between them. Germline lookup yields CDR1 LGHDT and CDR2 YNNKEL (reference sequence). The CDR3 is made up of 14 amino acids. The CDR3 DNA follows: TGTGCCAGCACCTTAGGACAGACGAACACTGAAGCTTTCTTT. It translates to CASTLGQTNTEAFF.

The chain is built from TRBV19 and TRBJ2-2, with a tentative D call TRBD2 (6 bases). Trimming cost V 4 bases and J 2 bases, with 17 bases left between them. The CDR3 loop spans 17 amino acids. CDR1 and CDR2 (germline): LNHDA, SQIVND (reference sequence). The CDR3 sequence is CASSTAWDSTNTGELFF. The DNA for the CDR3 is TGTGCCAGTAGTACCGCTTGGGACTCGACCAACACCGGGGAGCTGTTTTTT.

The chain links TRBV7-8 to TRBJ2-1, with 8 bases lining up with TRBD2. Trimming removed 2 bases from V and 8 bases from J; junction bases left unmatched: 8. The germline V gene encodes CDR1 SGHVS and CDR2 FQNEAQ. The CDR3 covers 15 residues. CDR3 residues: CASSLRLAGSDEQFF. The CDR3 bases are TGTGCCAGCAGCTTACGATTAGCGGGGTCTGATGAGCAGTTCTTC.

In this sample, this clonotype turned up many times. The genes are TRBV6-2 or TRBV6-3 and TRBJ2-6; tentative D call: TRBD1 (6 bases). Germline V lookup: CDR1 MNHEY, CDR2 SVGEGT. Between the trimmed V and J ends, which lost 5 bases and 4 bases, there was a span of 12 bases. The CDR3 covers 15 residues. The CDR3 here is CASSLTGSGANVLTF. As DNA, the CDR3 is TGTGCCAGCAGTCTCACAGGGTCAGGGGCCAACGTCCTGACTTTC.

This chain joins TRBV14 and TRBJ2-3; the D is unclear. Germline lookup yields CDR1 SGHDN and CDR2 FVKESK. Trimming took off 4 bases at V and 6 bases at J, with 11 bases between the two ends. The CDR3 covers 13 residues. CDR3 in amino acids: CASSRGDWDTQYF. In nucleotides, the CDR3 is TGTGCCAGCAGCCGCGGAGACTGGGATACGCAGTATTTT.

This clonotype turned up a few times. The chain joins TRBV15 to TRBJ2-3, with D unclear. CDR1 is LNHNV, CDR2 YYDKDF, per germline (reference sequence). Between the trimmed V and J ends, which lost 0 bases and 1 base, there was a span of 8 bases. CDR3 size: 15 residues. CDR3 nucleotides: TGTGCCACCAGCAGAGACCTGATAGGCACAGATACGCAGTATTTT. Translation gives CATSRDLIGTDTQYF.

The chain couples TRBV6-1 to TRBJ1-1, with D unresolved. The CDR3 extends over 15 amino acids. V was clipped by 8 bases and J by 0 bases, with 16 bases between them. CDR1 and CDR2 (germline): MNHNS, SASEGT. CDR3 region: CASSPFQHMNTEAFF. The DNA for the CDR3 is TGTGCCAGCTCCCCTTTCCAGCACATGAACACTGAAGCTTTCTTT.

The rearrangement uses TRBV4-3 and TRBJ2-2; D ambiguous. Between the trimmed V and J ends, which lost 3 bases and 0 bases, there was a span of 8 bases. CDR3 length: 15 residues. Looked up from germline, CDR1 is LGHNA and CDR2 is YSLEER. The CDR3 is CASSHARTNTGELFF. The CDR3 nucleotides read TGCGCCAGCAGCCATGCGCGTACGAACACCGGGGAGCTGTTTTTT.

The chain is built from TRBV12-3 or TRBV12-4 and TRBJ1-1; D uncertain. This CDR3 has 12 amino acids. Trimming took off 6 bases at V and 3 bases at J, with 8 bases between the two ends. This chain's CDR3 is CASSPWDTEAFF. In nucleotides, the CDR3 is TGTGCCAGCAGCCCCTGGGACACTGAAGCTTTCTTT.

This chain joins TRBV4-3 and TRBJ2-1; D remains unclear. This CDR3 comprises 14 residues. Germline V gives CDR1 LGHNA, CDR2 YSLEER. V lost 3 bases and J 3 bases, leaving 9 bases between the germline ends. CDR3 coding DNA: TGCGCCAGCAGCCAGCGTGTCGGCTACAATGAGCAGTTCTTC. Amino acid sequence: CASSQRVGYNEQFF.

This clonotype was seen only a few times. The rearrangement joins TRBV20-1 to TRBJ2-3; 11 bases map to TRBD2. The CDR3 is 15 residues long. The germline gives CDR1 DFQATT, CDR2 SNEGSKA (reference sequence). Trimming removed 3 bases from V and 9 bases from J; junction bases left unmatched: 11. Written as DNA, the CDR3 is TGCAGTGCTAGGGCCCTAGCGGGGGGCTATGCAACGCAGTATTTT. Amino acid sequence: CSARALAGGYATQYF.

This clonotype was observed a handful of times. The rearrangement links TRBV20-1 to TRBJ2-7; 10 bases are a match to TRBD2. From germline, CDR1 is DFQATT and CDR2 SNEGSKA (reference sequence). The V gene end was trimmed by 1 base and the J gene end by 2 bases; junction bases not matched to a gene: 5. The CDR3 is 15 residues long. CDR3 region: CSARGVAGGTYEQYF. The CDR3 DNA reads as TGCAGTGCTAGAGGGGTAGCGGGAGGCACCTACGAGCAGTACTTC.

The chain carries TRBV3-1 and TRBJ2-2, with D tentatively TRBD1 (5 bases). Germline-derived CDR1 and CDR2 are LGHDT and YNNKEL (reference sequence). The CDR3 has 15 amino acids. The ends were cut back, 4 bases at V and 0 bases at J, with 9 bases in the middle. Here the CDR3 DNA reads TGTGCCAGCAGCCTACAGGTTTCGAACACCGGGGAGCTGTTTTTT. Encoded protein: CASSLQVSNTGELFF.

This clonotype appeared many times. The rearrangement joins TRBV29-1 to TRBJ2-7; TRBD1 matches 10 bases. Germline CDR1 SQVTM, CDR2 ANQGSEA. V lost 5 bases and J lost 3; bases outside the gene matches: 4. The CDR3 runs to 13 residues. The CDR3 region is CSVMGDRGYEQYF. The DNA of the CDR3 is TGCAGCGTTATGGGGGACAGGGGCTACGAGCAGTACTTC.

The gene calls are TRBV7-2 and TRBJ1-1; 8 bases are shared with TRBD1. CDR1 SGHTA and CDR2 FQGNSA come from the germline V gene. The CDR3 contains 13 residues. The V and J ends lost 4 bases and 8 bases, in that order; junction bases with no gene match: 6. The CDR3 DNA follows: TGTGCCAGCAGCTCTCAGGGGACAGGAGAAGCTTTCTTT. Translating gives CASSSQGTGEAFF.

V and J are TRBV29-1 and TRBJ1-1; 8 bases agree with TRBD1. In germline, CDR1 is SQVTM, CDR2 ANQGSEA. The CDR3 consists of 14 residues. V lost 3 bases to trimming and J lost 0 bases; unmatched junction nucleotides: 3. The CDR3 loop reads CSVDAGGLNTEAFF. In DNA, the CDR3 is TGCAGCGTTGATGCAGGGGGCTTGAACACTGAAGCTTTCTTT. The full variable domain, its missing parts supplied by reference TRBV29-1 and TRBJ1-1, is SAVISQKPSRDICQRGTSLTIQCQVDSQVTMMFWYRQQPGQSLTLIATANQGSEATYESGFVIDKFPISRPNLTFSTLTVSNMSPEDSSIYLCSVDAGGLNTEAFFGQGTRLTVV.

The rearrangement uses TRBV12-3 or TRBV12-4 and TRBJ1-2; no reliable D call. The CDR3 extends over 13 amino acids. V gave up 6 bases and J gave up 2 bases, with 10 bases separating them. The CDR3 sequence: CASSPQENYGYTF. CDR3 DNA sequence: TGTGCCAGCAGCCCCCAGGAGAACTATGGCTACACCTTC.

This clonotype was seen a handful of times. V usage is TRBV9 and J usage is TRBJ2-5; 7 bases map to TRBD1. Germline values: CDR1 SGDLS, CDR2 YYNGEE. The CDR3 has 16 amino acids. J gave up 5 bases and V 0 bases, and 10 bases lay outside the gene matches. CDR3 amino acids: CASSVVPNRGWETQYF. The CDR3 nucleotides are TGTGCCAGCAGCGTAGTCCCCAACAGGGGATGGGAGACCCAGTACTTC.

The chain has TRBV18 and TRBJ1-2; D uncertain. From germline, CDR1 is KGHSH and CDR2 LQKENI. The germline V and J ends were trimmed by 0 bases and 8 bases, with 10 bases remaining between them. This CDR3 contains 13 residues. CDR3 sequence: CASSPPSGEGYTF. In DNA form, the CDR3 reads TGTGCCAGCTCACCACCAAGTGGTGAGGGCTACACCTTC.

The J gene is TRBJ2-7, the V gene TRBV20-1; TRBD1 aligns across 7 bases. The CDR3 spans 16 residues. Per the germline V gene, CDR1 is DFQATT and CDR2 is SNEGSKA (reference sequence). The J segment lost 2 bases and the V segment lost 0 bases, leaving 10 bases of the junction unmatched. CDR3 nucleotides: TGCAGTGCTAGAGACGACACAGGGGATTTACCCTACGAGCAGTACTTC. This translates into CSARDDTGDLPYEQYF.

V gene TRBV10-3 combines with J gene TRBJ2-1; 12 bases map to TRBD2. CDR1 and CDR2 from the germline V gene are ENHRY and SYGVKD. Germline trimming cut 5 bases from V and 6 bases from J; bases unmatched to any gene: 14. This CDR3 contains 18 residues. This CDR3 is CAISSRRLAGEVTNEQFF. CDR3 nucleotides: TGTGCCATCAGTTCCCGACGACTAGCGGGAGAGGTAACCAATGAGCAGTTCTTC.

This clonotype was counted only a few times. The rearrangement links TRBV29-1 to TRBJ2-1, with TRBD1 matching over 7 bases. This CDR3 has 11 amino acids. Trimming at V came to 3 bases and at J to 9 bases, leaving 2 bases not matched to a gene. Germline V gene lookup returns CDR1 SQVTM and CDR2 ANQGSEA. The CDR3 DNA reads as TGCAGCGTTGAGGGACAGTCTGAGCAGTTCTTC. Protein sequence: CSVEGQSEQFF.

This clonotype has ten or more counts. The chain is built from TRBV12-3 or TRBV12-4 and TRBJ1-2; D may be TRBD1 (5 bases). The V end lost 2 bases, the J end lost 4 bases, and 8 bases lay between the germline ends. The CDR3 length is 13 residues. The CDR3 is CASSLWGSYGYTF. For the CDR3, the DNA is TGTGCCAGCAGTTTATGGGGGAGCTATGGCTACACCTTC.

This clonotype was found a few times. The V and J genes are TRBV11-2 and TRBJ1-2; 7 bases map to TRBD1. CDR3 length: 15 residues. J was trimmed by 2 bases and V by 4 bases; bases with no gene match: 7. CDR1 and CDR2 (germline): SGHAT, FQNNGV. CDR3 in DNA: TGTGCCAGCAGCTCCCCCCTGACAGGGAACTATGGCTACACCTTC. Translated: CASSSPLTGNYGYTF.